One sample yielded the 14 T cell receptor beta chains listed below, sequenced in a study of metastatic and nonmetastatic thyroid tumors. Using MiXCR, TCRdb reanalyzed the PCR reads. The sample shows about 28,000 clones, under 25% of them seen only once. Until they underwent thyroid surgery, no patient had received any treatment. Sequencing was performed on blood. The receptor set was obtained from a female donor with papillary thyroid cancer or a benign thyroid nodule (not recorded which). Some clones in this sample may be carry-over from other donors' samples.

This clone was detected many times. At one of its ends the junction is not consistent with the germline gene, which may arise from a read error. The same CDR3 arises from other DNA sequences in this sample as well. The rearrangement links TRBV28 to TRBJ1-4; 12 bases agree with TRBD1. The CDR3 totals 16 residues. In germline, CDR1 is MDHEN, CDR2 SYDVKM. The CDR3: CASSSTIGTGGGKLFF. The CDR3 DNA sequence: TGTGCCAGTAGTTCCACCATCGGGACAGGGGGCGGAAAACTGTTTTTT.

This clone was seen repeatedly, ten times or more. The J gene is TRBJ2-5, the V gene TRBV5-1; D gene ambiguous. This CDR3 contains 11 residues. The germline V gene encodes CDR1 SGHRS and CDR2 YFSETQ. V lost 7 bases and J 5 bases, leaving 9 bases between the germline ends. The CDR3 nucleotides are TGCGCCAGCTCGGTCCGGGAGACCCAGTACTTC. It specifies CASSVRETQYF.

This clone has only a few counts. The genes are TRBV28 and TRBJ2-5; 13 bases align to TRBD2. The CDR3 totals 16 residues. CDR1 and CDR2 from the germline V gene are MDHEN and SYDVKM. The V segment lost 6 bases and the J segment 0 bases; nucleotides outside the gene matches: 4. CDR3 sequence reads: CASSTGTSGDQETQYF. In DNA form, the CDR3 reads TGTGCCAGCAGCACCGGGACTAGCGGGGACCAAGAGACCCAGTACTTC.

This clone was counted between two and nine times. V is TRBV7-9 and J is TRBJ2-7, with 9 bases aligning to TRBD1. J lost 6 bases, V lost 5 bases, and 5 bases had no gene match. The germline gives CDR1 SEHNR, CDR2 FQNEAQ (reference sequence). The CDR3 has 13 residues. In DNA form, the CDR3 reads TGTGCCAGCAGCCTACAGGGGGCCCCCGAGCAGTACTTC. Its protein is CASSLQGAPEQYF.

This clone occurred many times. V usage is TRBV11-3 and J usage is TRBJ2-3; D possibly matches TRBD1 or TRBD2 (6 bases each). Trimming shortened V by 5 bases and J by 5 bases, and 26 bases separated the two germline ends. Germline CDR1 SGHNT, CDR2 YENEEA. The CDR3 spans 18 residues. The CDR3 coding sequence is TGTGCCAGCAGCAGGGGGGTAGGGTCGAACAGCGGAGGAGATACGCAGTATTTT. This translates into CASSRGVGSNSGGDTQYF.

This clone was seen at least ten times. V and J are TRBV29-1 and TRBJ2-3; 15 positions match TRBD2. The CDR3 has 17 amino acids. V gave up 6 bases and J gave up 4 bases; unmatched junction bases: 11. Germline V CDR1 and CDR2: SQVTM, ANQGSEA. CDR3 nucleotides: TGCAGCGTGGGACTAGCGGGGGGTTTTCGTAGGGCAGATACGCAGTATTTT. Translating gives CSVGLAGGFRRADTQYF.

In its sample, this clone is medium-sized. The chain recombines TRBV2 with TRBJ2-2, with D maybe TRBD1 (5 bases). The CDR3 covers 12 residues. V dropped 8 bases and J dropped 5 bases, with 9 bases sitting between them. In germline, CDR1 is SNHLY, CDR2 FYNNEI. CDR3 in DNA: TGTGCCAGCGGAAAGGGGACCGGGGAGCTGTTTTTT. It codes for CASGKGTGELFF.

V usage is TRBV18 and J usage is TRBJ1-1; D might be TRBD1 (6 bases). Trimming left V 8 bases short and J 2 bases short, with 18 bases between. CDR1 is KGHSH and CDR2 is LQKENI in the germline V gene. The CDR3 loop spans 15 amino acids. This CDR3 reads CASPYEGGINTEAFF. The DNA of the CDR3 is TGTGCCAGCCCCTACGAGGGGGGGATCAACACTGAAGCTTTCTTT.

This clone turned up a few times. The CDR3, as DNA: TGTGCCAGCAGTCGCGGGGGCATCGCAGATACGCAGTATTTT. This gives the protein CASSRGGIADTQYF. V gene TRBV27 combines with J gene TRBJ2-3, with D perhaps matching TRBD2 (7 bases). Trimming pared 5 bases from V and 4 bases from J, leaving 13 bases between. Germline V lookup: CDR1 MNHEY, CDR2 SMNVEV (reference sequence). The CDR3 extends over 14 amino acids.

This clone has at least ten counts. The rearrangement uses TRBV28 and TRBJ2-4, with 8 bases lining up with TRBD1. J lost 0 bases, V lost 4 bases, and 5 bases had no gene match. The CDR3 runs 16 residues. Germline V lookup: CDR1 MDHEN, CDR2 SYDVKM. CDR3: CASSSGGGIAKNIQYF. Here the CDR3 DNA reads TGTGCCAGCAGTTCAGGGGGCGGGATAGCCAAAAACATTCAGTACTTC.

In this sample, this clone turned up a few times. The rearrangement links TRBV6-6 to TRBJ1-2; 8 nucleotides line up with TRBD1. Germline values: CDR1 MNHNY, CDR2 SVGAGI (reference sequence). The CDR3 has 14 amino acids. Trimming cost V 0 bases and J 3 bases; bases outside gene matches: 0. This chain's CDR3 is CASSYSDRDYGYTF. The DNA of the CDR3 is TGTGCCAGCAGTTACTCGGACAGGGACTATGGCTACACCTTC.

Note on this clone: Germline is not matched at one junction end, which may reflect a read error. The chain is built from TRBV19 and TRBJ1-1, with D tentatively TRBD1 (6 bases). Germline V gene lookup returns CDR1 LNHDA and CDR2 SQIVND (reference sequence). CDR3 size: 14 residues. The CDR3 coding sequence is TGTGCCAGTAGGATTGCCGGTGGGGACACAGAAGCTTTCTTT. It yields the protein CASRIAGGDTEAFF.

This clone occurred a few times. The junction differs from germline at one of its ends, possibly a read error. This chain joins TRBV28 and TRBJ1-5; D uncertain. CDR1 is MDHEN, CDR2 SYDVKM, per germline. The length of the CDR3 is 14 residues. CDR3 in DNA: TGTGCCAGCGCGGCAGTCAATAGCAATCAGCCCCATCATTTT. It encodes CASAAVNSNQPHHF.

This clone was recorded a few times. The CDR3 nucleotides read TGCGCCAGCAGCCGGAAATTAGCGGGAAGCGAGCAGTACTTC. Amino acids: CASSRKLAGSEQYF. The chain recombines TRBV4-1 with TRBJ2-7, with TRBD2 matching 8 bases. The CDR3 extends over 14 amino acids. The ends lost 4 bases at V and 6 bases at J; junction bases unmatched: 8. Germline V lookup: CDR1 MGHRA, CDR2 YSYEKL.